Detailed here is one T cell receptor (beta chain). Germline CDR1 is SEHNR and CDR2 is FQNEAQ (reference sequence). V was pared by 10 bases and J by 1 base, with 9 bases of the junction left unmatched. The CDR3 runs to 16 residues. Data came from immunoSEQ multiplex PCR; TCRdb stores just in-frame clones and leaves some out. Altogether some 13,000 clones are present, 95% being singletons, with the ten largest covering 7% to 8%. These data come from a study of technical replicates of blood from four donors. The chain is built from TRBV7-9 and TRBJ1-4; 10 bases line up with TRBD1. The receptor was isolated from a human donor in good health. The sample was PBMCs. The CDR3 DNA sequence: TGTGCCACCCAAACGGGACAGGGGATAACTAATGAAAAACTGTTTTTT. Translation: CATQTGQGITNEKLFF.